A selection of T cell receptor beta chains follows, all from one sample in a study of blood T cell repertoires in COVID-19. This table comes from immunoSEQ multiplex PCR, and its TCRdb copy is limited to in-frame clones, with some not included. This table holds roughly 95,000 clones, 70% to 85% found once. Material for sequencing was peripheral blood. These receptors were taken from a human donor in a cohort sampled during active COVID-19. Each CDR3 is given with its conserved first and last residue. The D gene is left open where the match is weak. Some rows have no size entry. The others give once, few or many, or a class for an expanded clone.

CDR3,DNA,D,size,J,V
CASSPRRGNEKLFF,TGTGCCAGCAGCCCGAGGAGGGGAAATGAAAAACTGTTTTTT,NA,once,TRBJ1-4,TRBV3-1/TRBV3-2
CASSQGGWWADTQYF,TGTGCCAGCAGCCAAGGGGGCTGGTGGGCAGATACGCAGTATTTT,NA,once,TRBJ2-3,TRBV3-1/TRBV3-2
CASRNSQGWMGGYTF,TGTGCCAGCAGAAATTCACAGGGTTGGATGGGAGGCTACACCTTC,NA,NA,TRBJ1-2,TRBV27
CASSYGNRQAGTGELFF,TGTGCCAGCAGCTACGGAAACCGACAGGCTGGCACCGGGGAGCTGTTTTTT,NA,once,TRBJ2-2,TRBV5-4
CASCRTGSSYNEQFF,TGTGCTAGTTGCCGAACAGGGAGCTCCTACAATGAGCAGTTCTTC,NA,NA,TRBJ2-1,TRBV12-5
CASSQEKGLAGETAKNIQYF,TGCGCCAGCAGCCAAGAGAAGGGACTAGCGGGGGAAACAGCCAAAAACATTCAGTACTTC,TRBD2,NA,TRBJ2-4,TRBV4-1
CASSLEARGWDGYTF,TGCGCCAGCAGCTTGGAGGCCCGCGGTTGGGATGGCTACACCTTC,NA,NA,TRBJ1-2,TRBV5-1
CASRTGLNMGDEQFF,TGTGCCAGCCGTACTGGACTAAATATGGGCGATGAGCAGTTCTTC,NA,NA,TRBJ2-1,TRBV6-5
CASSLVTSGGSPNYEQYF,TGTGCCAGCAGCTTAGTCACTAGCGGGGGGTCACCGAACTACGAGCAGTACTTC,TRBD2,few,TRBJ2-7,TRBV11-2
CASSMSGTGGLVAKNIQYF,TGTGCCAGTAGTATGTCCGGGACAGGGGGCTTGGTGGCCAAAAACATTCAGTACTTC,TRBD1,NA,TRBJ2-4,TRBV19
CATSRDRSGRQVMNTEAFF,TGTGCCACCAGCAGAGATCGCTCGGGGCGACAGGTGATGAACACTGAAGCTTTCTTT,NA,NA,TRBJ1-1,TRBV15
CASSVGQGANFQETQYF,TGTGCCAGCAGCGTAGGACAGGGGGCAAACTTCCAAGAGACCCAGTACTTC,TRBD1,NA,TRBJ2-5,TRBV9
CASSPQDNGSYGYTF,TGTGCCAGCTCACCTCAGGACAACGGATCCTATGGCTACACCTTC,NA,NA,TRBJ1-2,TRBV18
CASSLGQSQALHF,TGTGCCAGCAGCTTAGGACAGTCTCAAGCCCTCCACTTT,NA,NA,TRBJ1-6,TRBV5-5
CASSLTTGSSTGELFF,TGCGCCAGCAGCTTAACGACAGGGAGTTCCACCGGGGAGCTGTTTTTT,TRBD1,few,TRBJ2-2,TRBV5-1
CASSDRLGTTKGETQYF,TGTGCCAGCAGTGACAGACTCGGGACAACGAAGGGGGAGACCCAGTACTTC,NA,NA,TRBJ2-5,TRBV6-1
CASSLGRGGDLETQYF,TGCGCCAGCAGCTTAGGCCGGGGGGGCGACTTAGAGACCCAGTACTTC,TRBD2,NA,TRBJ2-5,TRBV5-1
CASYTGLNTEAFF,TGTGCCAGCTATACGGGTTTGAACACTGAAGCTTTCTTT,NA,NA,TRBJ1-1,TRBV5-5
CASSIGASLLYSPLHF,TGTGCCAGTAGTATTGGGGCCTCCCTACTTTATTCACCCCTCCACTTT,NA,NA,TRBJ1-6,TRBV19
CASSSGATNEKLFF,TGTGCCAGCAGCTCAGGGGCAACTAATGAAAAACTGTTTTTT,NA,once,TRBJ1-4,TRBV28
CASSQDTGGGTYEQYF,TGCGCCAGCAGCCAAGACACTGGCGGGGGGACCTACGAGCAGTACTTC,TRBD2,NA,TRBJ2-7,TRBV4-1
CASSITGFSNQPQHF,TGTGCCAGTAGTATTACCGGGTTTAGCAATCAGCCCCAGCATTTT,NA,NA,TRBJ1-5,TRBV19
CASSERQGSEQFF,TGTGCCAGCAGTGAAAGACAGGGGTCTGAGCAGTTCTTC,TRBD1,NA,TRBJ2-1,TRBV6-4
CASSPPTAPERQPQHF,TGTGCCAGCTCACCACCGACGGCCCCCGAGCGTCAGCCCCAGCATTTT,NA,NA,TRBJ1-5,TRBV18
CASSPGGPREAYNEQFF,TGTGCCAGCAGCCCTGGAGGTCCGCGGGAGGCCTACAATGAGCAGTTCTTC,TRBD2,NA,TRBJ2-1,TRBV5-4
CSVAVGAGYGYTF,TGCAGCGTGGCGGTGGGGGCTGGCTATGGCTACACCTTC,NA,NA,TRBJ1-2,TRBV29-1
CASSLIGSGKDNEQFF,TGTGCCAGCAGCCTAATAGGCAGCGGGAAAGACAATGAGCAGTTCTTC,TRBD2,NA,TRBJ2-1,TRBV3-1/TRBV3-2
CASSVGGSGRAEQYF,TGTGCCAGCAGCGTAGGTGGTAGCGGGAGGGCCGAGCAGTACTTC,TRBD2,NA,TRBJ2-7,TRBV9
CASSYGQGSEKLFF,TGTGCCAGCAGTTACGGCCAGGGAAGTGAAAAACTGTTTTTT,NA,NA,TRBJ1-4,TRBV6-6
CASSLVYPANTGELFF,TGTGCCAGCAGCTTGGTATACCCGGCGAACACCGGGGAGCTGTTTTTT,NA,NA,TRBJ2-2,TRBV5-4
CAISGTNSNQPQHF,TGTGCCATCAGTGGGACAAATAGCAATCAGCCCCAGCATTTT,NA,NA,TRBJ1-5,TRBV10-3
CASTPGGATNEKLFF,TGTGCCAGCACCCCCGGGGGGGCAACTAATGAAAAACTGTTTTTT,NA,NA,TRBJ1-4,TRBV28
CASSPLQDTDTQYF,TGTGCCAGCTCACCACTTCAGGACACAGATACGCAGTATTTT,NA,once,TRBJ2-3,TRBV18
CASSNSNEKLFF,TGTGCCAGCAGCAACAGTAATGAAAAACTGTTTTTT,NA,NA,TRBJ1-4,TRBV12-3/TRBV12-4
CASSPSPEGAAYGYTF,TGTGCCAGCTCACCCAGCCCGGAGGGGGCGGCGTATGGCTACACCTTC,TRBD1,NA,TRBJ1-2,TRBV18